The rows below give T cell receptor beta chains drawn from one sample of a study of T-cell reconstitution after alpha-beta-depleted transplantation in children. TCRdb reanalysed the PCR reads using MiXCR and keeps one entry per CDR3 protein. The sample lists 300,000 or so distinct CDR3 sequences; nearly 10% were seen once. Source: PBMCs from the stem cell graft donor, taken from the stem cell graft. The receptors here all came from a human donor who donated a stem cell graft to a child with SCID. Each CDR3 is given with its conserved first and last residue. Clone size is stated in some rows and not others, as once, few, many or a class when expanded.

cdr3_length clone_size v_call cdr3_aa
13 few TRBV5-1 CASSVDLNTEAFF
18 - TRBV20-1 CCARASAATSGGFMEQFF
16 - TRBV7-2 CASSLRGGRGNQPQHF
10 few TRBV20-1 CSAYNYEQYF
14 few TRBV19 CASSTGGGGYGYTF
16 many TRBV4-2 CASSRTSGGGDYEQYF
16 few TRBV5-6 CASSRTSGGAGYEQFF
17 - TRBV13 CASSLGRWGTSTDTQYF
17 - TRBV20-1 CSARRFQTNPGANVLTF
14 few TRBV27 CASRRGSSYNEQFF
16 many TRBV3-1 CASSQGVAGNTDTQYF
14 many TRBV27 CASSPRPASYEQYF
15 many TRBV5-1 CASSLVPSSTDTQYF
15 few TRBV9 CASSVVFRSTDTQYF
15 - TRBV12-3/TRBV12-4 CTSSSKTDYPYEQYF
17 - TRBV3-1 CASSQTGAGLAYNEQFF
15 many TRBV3-1 CASSKRTGINSPLHF
15 few TRBV12-3/TRBV12-4 CASSPQGGAGTEAFF
15 few TRBV18 CASSPRSRPDYEQYF
15 - TRBV27 CASSPSRDFSYEQYF
14 few TRBV9 CASAGTGSSDTQYF
15 few TRBV7-9 CASSLFYRAPYEQYF
12 few TRBV7-9 CASSLAESPLHF
13 few TRBV10-3 CAIRGGENEKLFF
13 - TRBV15 CATSRDQGYGYTF
15 few TRBV5-6 CASSLATPVGNTIYF
15 few TRBV12-3/TRBV12-4 CASGASGGSNQPQHF
16 - TRBV12-3/TRBV12-4 CASSLPGGVRGNEQFF
12 many TRBV12-3/TRBV12-4 CASSIGTDTQYF
17 - TRBV7-9 CASTIGSGPLRRETQYF
15 - TRBV5-1 CASSQPGQRSETQYF
14 few TRBV11-2 CASRLTGADGELFF
14 few TRBV19 CASSGQAIHEKLFF
14 many TRBV6-5 CASSRQGGDTEAFF
15 - TRBV6-1 CASRPRGTGANVLTF
15 few TRBV5-1 CASLPGGRNTGELFF
13 - TRBV10-1 CASSPGTTYEQYF
17 few TRBV20-1 CCARDRSSGGSYNEQFF
14 - TRBV5-1 CASSKGQGTYEQYF
15 - TRBV9 CASSVELAGHYEQYF
12 - TRBV12-3/TRBV12-4 CASSPGSGGKFF
13 many TRBV7-9 CASSLAAGYGYTF
14 few TRBV5-1 CASSWGQGMDEQYF
15 many TRBV27 CASSLEGQGMYEQYF
16 few TRBV5-1 CASSLDGLGGTDTQYF
13 few TRBV6-5 CASRADGPYGYTF
17 - TRBV12-3/TRBV12-4 CASTSGTGGRTNEKLFF
13 - TRBV29-1 CSVAGTRNTEAFF
14 few TRBV12-3/TRBV12-4 CASSRTGFGYEQYF
16 - TRBV7-9 CASSPRTGVYQETQYF
12 - TRBV27 CASSTRGHEQFF